Listed below are T cell receptor beta chains from one sample, sequenced in a study of blood T cell repertoires in COVID-19. The method was immunoSEQ multiplex PCR; TCRdb's version includes in-frame clones alone and lacks a portion of them. Of roughly 150,000 clones in the sample, under 85% were seen once. Sequences were obtained from peripheral blood. These receptors were collected from an elderly woman with acute or convalescent COVID-19. CDR3s include the opening cysteine and the closing phenylalanine or tryptophan. Each record gives: D gene, clone size, V gene, J gene, CDR3 DNA, CDR3 protein. D genes are given only for firm matches. Clone size is not always given. Where it is, it says once, few, many or a class for expanded clones.

-,-,TRBV12-3/TRBV12-4,TRBJ1-4,TGTGCCAGCAGTCCCCCGGGACTGGAAAAACTGTTTTTT,CASSPPGLEKLFF
TRBD1,-,TRBV5-1,TRBJ1-6,TGCGCCAGCAGCTTAACATACTTGGACAGGAGCTCCTATAATTCACCCCTCCACTTT,CASSLTYLDRSSYNSPLHF
TRBD1,-,TRBV2,TRBJ1-4,TGTGCCAGCAAACGCCAGGGGGGCCCGACGGGGGCTGAAAAACTGTTTTTT,CASKRQGGPTGAEKLFF
TRBD1,few,TRBV7-3,TRBJ2-3,TGTGCCAGCAGCGTAAACCGGGACAGGGGGAGATATTTT,CASSVNRDRGRYF
TRBD1,-,TRBV2,TRBJ2-7,TGTGCCAGCAGTCGGGCTGGCGGGACAGGACGGTCCGAGCAGTACTTC,CASSRAGGTGRSEQYF
TRBD2,-,TRBV5-8,TRBJ2-1,TGTGCCAGCAACTCCCGGACTAGCGGATTTGGTGAGCAGTTCTTC,CASNSRTSGFGEQFF
TRBD1,-,TRBV6-5,TRBJ1-4,TGTGCCAGCAGAGACAGGGGGGATAGGGGAGAAAAACTGTTTTTT,CASRDRGDRGEKLFF
-,few,TRBV7-2,TRBJ1-1,TGTGCCAGCAGCTTAAGGGGGAGATTGAACACTGAAGCTTTCTTT,CASSLRGRLNTEAFF
-,few,TRBV5-5,TRBJ1-5,TGTGCCAGCAGCGAGGACATTTATCAGCCCCAGCATTTT,CASSEDIYQPQHF
TRBD1,-,TRBV10-1,TRBJ1-2,TGCGCGATACAGGGGGCGGATTATGGCTACACCTTC,CAIQGADYGYTF
-,-,TRBV5-4,TRBJ1-3,TGTGCCAGCAGCTTGGACCACAGGACGGGAAACACCATATATTTT,CASSLDHRTGNTIYF
TRBD1,-,TRBV7-8,TRBJ1-2,TGTGCCAGCAGCTTAGGGGGACAGAGCCTCTATGGCTACACCTTC,CASSLGGQSLYGYTF
-,-,TRBV6-5,TRBJ1-2,TGTGCCAGCCGGCCGGGAGGCCCGGGGGGCTACACCTTC,CASRPGGPGGYTF
-,-,TRBV5-1,TRBJ1-6,TGCGCCAGCAGCCGCCGGGGAGGTCTAGATTCACCCCTCCACTTT,CASSRRGGLDSPLHF
TRBD1,-,TRBV6-5,TRBJ2-3,TGTGCCAGCAGCGGACAGGGCACAGATACGCAGTATTTT,CASSGQGTDTQYF
-,few,TRBV7-9,TRBJ2-1,TGTGCCAGCAGCTTAGAAAGTCAGTTTGGTGAGCAGTTCTTC,CASSLESQFGEQFF
TRBD1,-,TRBV29-1,TRBJ1-4,TGCAGCGTATCGGCGGGGGACAGGGCGGTGTTTTTT,CSVSAGDRAVFF
TRBD2,-,TRBV18,TRBJ2-7,TGTGCCAGCTCACCATCTAGCGGGACGGTGGGCGAGCAGTACTTC,CASSPSSGTVGEQYF
-,-,TRBV30,TRBJ1-1,TGTGCCTGGAGTTTTGGGGGCGTGAGGCCTGAAGCTTTCTTT,CAWSFGGVRPEAFF
-,-,TRBV10-1,TRBJ1-4,TGCGCCAGCAGTGAGGCGGGGGCACCGAATGAAAAACTGTTTTTT,CASSEAGAPNEKLFF
TRBD1,-,TRBV9,TRBJ1-2,TGTGCCAGCAGCCCCCGGGACAGGGCGGAACTAACGAATGGCTACACCTTC,CASSPRDRAELTNGYTF
-,-,TRBV6-2/TRBV6-3,TRBJ1-1,TGTGCCAGCAGTTACGACAGTTACGGTGAAGCTTTCTTT,CASSYDSYGEAFF
TRBD1,-,TRBV15,TRBJ2-1,TGTGCCACCAGCAGACCGATGGGGACAGGGGTGTTGAATGAGCAGTTCTTC,CATSRPMGTGVLNEQFF
-,once,TRBV25-1,TRBJ1-2,TGTGCCAGCAGTGAAGAGGACAGAGGTGACTATGGCTACACCTTC,CASSEEDRGDYGYTF
-,-,TRBV3-1/TRBV3-2,TRBJ1-6,TGTGCCAGCAGCCAAGTGGCTACAGGGAGTTCACCCCTCCACTTT,CASSQVATGSSPLHF
TRBD1,-,TRBV27,TRBJ2-3,TGTGCCAGCAGTTCATCCGCCGGGACAGGCGGTCCGTTCAGGTTAAACAGGGGGCAGTATTTT,CASSSSAGTGGPFRLNRGQYF
-,-,TRBV9,TRBJ1-2,TGTGCCAGCAGCGTTGAGCAGGGGCCTGACTATGGCTACACCTTC,CASSVEQGPDYGYTF
-,few,TRBV30,TRBJ1-4,TGTGCCTGGAGCCCGGTCTCTAGCAATGAAAAACTGTTTTTT,CAWSPVSSNEKLFF
TRBD1,-,TRBV7-3,TRBJ1-1,TGTGCCAGCAGCTTAACAGGGGGCGCAGCTGAAGCTTTCTTT,CASSLTGGAAEAFF